The 10 T cell receptor beta chains below all came from one sample that was sequenced in a study of blood T cell repertoires in COVID-19 (dated by TCRdb to about 2020). Library prep was done by the immunoSEQ multiplex PCR assay. The table comes from immuneACCESS by way of TCRdb, which keeps in-frame sequences with V and J called. Part of the clones is missing from these tables; in studies checked, under half for an unresolved V gene and the rest for unknown reasons. The sample profile shows about 200,000 clones; roughly 80% of them were found once. Roughly 7.9% of the sample is in the top ten clones. The sample was peripheral blood. The receptors shown here come from a woman aged 80 or over with acute or convalescent COVID-19.

This chain uses TRBV19 with TRBJ1-1; D ambiguous. The germline V gene has CDR1 LNHDA and CDR2 SQIVND (reference sequence). V shed 5 bases and J shed 4 bases, with 17 bases lying between them. This CDR3 spans 15 amino acids. The CDR3 sequence: CASSPLELLGTEAFF. The CDR3 region has the DNA TGTGCCAGTAGTCCCTTGGAGTTGTTGGGCACTGAAGCTTTCTTT.

This clone was detected only once. Additional DNA sequences in this sample encode the identical CDR3. The rearrangement joins TRBV3-1 (or the pseudogene TRBV3-2) to TRBJ1-1; no clear D. Per the germline V gene, CDR1 is LGHDT and CDR2 is YNNKEL (reference sequence). The germline V and J ends were trimmed by 1 base and 6 bases, with 9 bases remaining between them. The length of the CDR3 is 13 residues. The DNA for the CDR3 is TGTGCCAGCAGCCAAGTTCCAGAAGCTGAAGCTTTCTTT. Translated: CASSQVPEAEAFF.

The J gene is TRBJ2-5, the V gene TRBV28; 15 bases are a match to TRBD2. This CDR3 is 18 amino acids long. Germline V gene sequence: CDR1 MDHEN, CDR2 SYDVKM. V lost 5 bases and J lost 3; bases outside the gene matches: 10. CDR3 sequence reads: CASSPPGLAGGKKETQYF. The CDR3 DNA reads TGTGCCAGCAGTCCACCGGGACTAGCGGGAGGAAAAAAAGAGACCCAGTACTTC.

V gene TRBV10-2 combines with J gene TRBJ2-5; 7 nucleotides agree with TRBD1. Germline assignment: CDR1 WSHSY and CDR2 SAAADI. The V gene end was trimmed by 7 bases and the J gene end by 4 bases; junction bases not matched to a gene: 6. The CDR3 length is 13 residues. The CDR3 sequence: CASKQGVGETQYF. CDR3 DNA sequence: TGCGCCAGCAAGCAGGGGGTAGGAGAGACCCAGTACTTC.

The chain uses TRBV7-6 and TRBJ2-7, with D tentatively TRBD1 (6 bases). Trimming left V 3 bases short and J 1 base short, with 10 bases between. There are 14 residues in the CDR3. Germline CDR1 is SGHVS and CDR2 is FNYEAQ. The CDR3 is CASSLGHRSYEQYF. CDR3 bases: TGTGCCAGCAGCTTGGGACATAGGTCCTACGAGCAGTACTTC.

The genes are TRBV10-1 and TRBJ2-7; D is unresolved. The CDR3 extends over 14 amino acids. Germline CDR1 WNHNN, CDR2 SYGVQD (reference sequence). V was clipped by 2 bases and J by 2 bases, with 10 bases between them. The chain's CDR3 is CASSEGDSTYEQYF. CDR3 coding DNA: TGCGCCAGCAGTGAGGGAGACTCTACCTACGAGCAGTACTTC.

The gene calls are TRBV2 and TRBJ1-1; no clear D gene. The CDR3 length is 13 residues. With 4 bases removed from V and 3 bases from J, the gap between germline ends came to 9 bases. The germline V gene has CDR1 SNHLY and CDR2 FYNNEI. The CDR3: CASSVRRDTEAFF. As DNA, the CDR3 is TGTGCCAGCAGTGTCCGGCGGGACACTGAAGCTTTCTTT.

This clone was observed a few times. This chain links TRBV28 with TRBJ1-5; 7 bases align to TRBD1. The CDR3 covers 17 residues. The J segment lost 0 bases and the V segment lost 6 bases, leaving 11 bases of the junction unmatched. Looked up from germline, CDR1 is MDHEN and CDR2 is SYDVKM. The DNA for the CDR3 is TGTGCCAGCAGCGACCCTACCGGGACAGTTAGCAATCAGCCCCAGCATTTT. Its protein is CASSDPTGTVSNQPQHF. Full variable domain (missing parts from reference TRBV28 and TRBJ1-5): DVKVTQSSRYLVKRTGEKVFLECVQDMDHENMFWYRQDPGLGLRLIYFSYDVKMKEKGDIPEGYSVSREKKERFSLILESASTNQTSMYLCASSDPTGTVSNQPQHFGDGTRLSIL.

This chain connects TRBV29-1 to TRBJ1-5; 7 nucleotides match TRBD1. The V gene's germline CDR1 is SQVTM and CDR2 ANQGSEA. The CDR3 totals 14 residues. The V segment lost 4 bases and the J segment 6 bases; nucleotides outside the gene matches: 9. CDR3 sequence: CSVGEGRGAQPQHF. For the CDR3, the DNA is TGCAGCGTTGGAGAGGGCAGGGGGGCTCAGCCCCAGCATTTT. Variable domain in full (rest from reference TRBV29-1 and TRBJ1-5): SAVISQKPSRDICQRGTSLTIQCQVDSQVTMMFWYRQQPGQSLTLIATANQGSEATYESGFVIDKFPISRPNLTFSTLTVSNMSPEDSSIYLCSVGEGRGAQPQHFGDGTRLSIL.

This rearrangement joins TRBV27 to TRBJ2-7; TRBD2 matches at 11 bases. Germline loops: CDR1 MNHEY, CDR2 SMNVEV (reference sequence). With V trimmed by 4 bases and J by 7 bases, 12 bases remained unmatched. The CDR3 runs 16 residues. Here the CDR3 DNA reads TGTGCCAGCAGTTCGTTAATAGCGGGAGGGCCGGGGGAGCAGTACTTC. Its translation is CASSSLIAGGPGEQYF.